Listed below are T cell receptor beta chains from one sample, sequenced in a study of T-cell reconstitution after alpha-beta-depleted transplantation in children. One entry per CDR3 protein results from TCRdb running MiXCR on the PCR reads. Among around 93,000 distinct CDR3 sequences listed, 6.5% to 8.5% were seen once. The source material was PBMCs from the stem cell graft donor, sampled from the stem cell graft. The receptors come from a human donor who donated a stem cell graft to a child with congenital amegakaryocytic thrombocytopenia. Each CDR3 is given with its conserved first and last residue. The order of the fields is D gene, V gene, J gene, clone size, CDR3 DNA, CDR3 protein. The D gene is left open where the match is weak. The size field is filled for only some rows; it gives once, few, many or a size class.

TRBD2,TRBV20-1,TRBJ2-3,many,TGCAGTGCTGACCCCCGGAGCGGGGGGGACCATACGCAGTATTTT,CSADPRSGGDHTQYF
-,TRBV7-6,TRBJ2-1,-,TGTGCCAGCAGCTTCCCGTTCGGCAATGAGCAGTTCTTC,CASSFPFGNEQFF
-,TRBV7-8,TRBJ2-7,many,TGTGCCAGCAGCTTATCAGGAATCCCCTACGAGCAGTACTTC,CASSLSGIPYEQYF
-,TRBV6-1,TRBJ1-4,many,TGTGCCAGCAGTGCCCTCCGGGCCTCACTGCGGGAAAAACTGTTTTTT,CASSALRASLREKLFF
-,TRBV7-2,TRBJ1-1,many,TGTGCCAGCAGCTTAGATCGGCCGAACACTGAAGCTTTCTTT,CASSLDRPNTEAFF
-,TRBV7-9,TRBJ2-7,many,TGTGCCAGCAGTGACGGGACCTACGAGCAGTACTTC,CASSDGTYEQYF
-,TRBV7-9,TRBJ2-1,many,TGTGCCAGCAGCTTACGAGAAAATGAGCAGTTCTTC,CASSLRENEQFF
-,TRBV18,TRBJ2-1,many,TGTGCCAGCTCACCCCGGACTACGAACAATGAGCAGTTCTTC,CASSPRTTNNEQFF
-,TRBV12-3/TRBV12-4,TRBJ2-6,many,TGTGCCAGCAATCCGGGCAGGGGCTCTGGGGCCAACGTCCTGACTTTC,CASNPGRGSGANVLTF
-,TRBV29-1,TRBJ2-5,many,TGCAGCGTTGACGGGCAACGGGCAGGGACCCAGTACTTC,CSVDGQRAGTQYF
-,TRBV10-3,TRBJ2-1,many,TGTGCCATCAGGGGCCCTGAAGGGGACAATGAGCAGTTCTTC,CAIRGPEGDNEQFF
-,TRBV12-3/TRBV12-4,TRBJ1-5,many,TGTGCCAGCAGTTTATACGGGGACGGGCAGCCCCAGCATTTT,CASSLYGDGQPQHF
TRBD1,TRBV5-1,TRBJ1-6,many,TGCGCCAGCAGCCCTGGACAGGGCCATTCACCCCTCCACTTT,CASSPGQGHSPLHF
TRBD2,TRBV7-2,TRBJ2-3,many,TGTGCCAGCACCCGGGGGGCTAGCGGGACAGATACGCAGTATTTT,CASTRGASGTDTQYF